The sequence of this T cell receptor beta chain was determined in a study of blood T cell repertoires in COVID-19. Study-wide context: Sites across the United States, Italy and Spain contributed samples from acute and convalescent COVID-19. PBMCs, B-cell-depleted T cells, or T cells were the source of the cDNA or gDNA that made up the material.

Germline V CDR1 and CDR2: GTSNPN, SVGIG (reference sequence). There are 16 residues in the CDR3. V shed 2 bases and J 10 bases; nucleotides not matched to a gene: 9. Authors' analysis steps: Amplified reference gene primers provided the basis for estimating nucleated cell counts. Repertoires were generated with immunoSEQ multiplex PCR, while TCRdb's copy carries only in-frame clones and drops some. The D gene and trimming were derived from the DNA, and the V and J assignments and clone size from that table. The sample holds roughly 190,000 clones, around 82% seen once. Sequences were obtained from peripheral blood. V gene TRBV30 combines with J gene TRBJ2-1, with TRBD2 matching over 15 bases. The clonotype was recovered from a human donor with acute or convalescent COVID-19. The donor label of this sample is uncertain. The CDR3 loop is CAWSRPGLAGGSEQFF. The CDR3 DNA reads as TGTGCCTGGAGTCGCCCCGGACTAGCGGGGGGGTCAGAGCAGTTCTTC.